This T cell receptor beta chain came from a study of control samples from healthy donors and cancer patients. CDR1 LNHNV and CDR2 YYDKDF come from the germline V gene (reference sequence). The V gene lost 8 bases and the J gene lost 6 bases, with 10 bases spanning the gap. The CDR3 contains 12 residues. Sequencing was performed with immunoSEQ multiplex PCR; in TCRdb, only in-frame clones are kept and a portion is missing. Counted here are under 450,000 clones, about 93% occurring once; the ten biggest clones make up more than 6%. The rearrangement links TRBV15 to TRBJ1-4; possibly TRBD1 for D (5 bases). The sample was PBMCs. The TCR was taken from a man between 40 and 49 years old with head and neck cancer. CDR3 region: CATEGHYEKLFF. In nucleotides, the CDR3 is TGTGCCACCGAGGGGCACTATGAAAAACTGTTTTTT.